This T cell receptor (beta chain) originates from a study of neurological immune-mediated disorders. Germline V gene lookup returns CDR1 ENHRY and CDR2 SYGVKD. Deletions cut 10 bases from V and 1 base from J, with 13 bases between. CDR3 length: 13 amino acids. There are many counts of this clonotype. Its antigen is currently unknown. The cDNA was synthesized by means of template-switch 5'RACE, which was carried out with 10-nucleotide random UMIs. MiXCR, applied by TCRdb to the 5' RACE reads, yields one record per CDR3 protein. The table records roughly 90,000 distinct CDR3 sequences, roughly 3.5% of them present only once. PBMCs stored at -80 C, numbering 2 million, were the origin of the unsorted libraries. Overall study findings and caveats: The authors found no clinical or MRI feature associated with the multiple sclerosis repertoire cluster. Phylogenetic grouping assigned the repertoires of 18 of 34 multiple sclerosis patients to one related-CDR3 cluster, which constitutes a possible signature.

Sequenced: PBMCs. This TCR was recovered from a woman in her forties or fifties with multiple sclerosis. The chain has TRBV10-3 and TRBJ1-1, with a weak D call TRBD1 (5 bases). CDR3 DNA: TGTGCCACCCTAGAAACAGGGAACACTGAAGCTTTCTTT. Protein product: CATLETGNTEAFF.